Here is one T cell receptor beta chain with its context. This clonotype was detected once. It has no known antigen specificity. Per-nucleotide qualities are absent, and no much larger clonotype sits a single base away. A single read is weak support. The data belong to a study of CD8 T cells in Susac syndrome (dated by TCRdb to about 2019). About the investigation overall: Of the Susac syndrome patients who were sequenced, over five had clinically active disease and roughly eight were in clinical remission. At blood withdrawal, Susac syndrome patients were either therapy-naive, taking corticosteroids (in some cases with IVIg as well), or taking IVIg alone. The study used repertoire sequencing to test whether antigen drove CD8+ T cell activation and differentiation in Susac syndrome. The study compared CD8+ T cell repertoire clonality among 12 healthy donors, about 14 Susac syndrome patients and 15 multiple sclerosis patients.

The paper as a whole reports these results and caveats: The number of individuals in the TCR sequencing and HLA analysis was acknowledged as relatively small. Under 20 and five Susac-specific public clones were found in the total CD8+ and CD8+ TEMRA repertoires, respectively. Susac syndrome CD8+ repertoires showed clonal expansion, highest in CD8+ TEMRA cells and greater in clinically active than remitting patients.

RNA was extracted using the RNeasy kit, and about 0.5 to 1 microgram was reverse transcribed with random hexamers. The immunoSEQ multiplex PCR assay, which covers 54 Vbeta and 13 Jbeta segments, was used to amplify TCR beta CDR3 regions. PCR amplification bias was corrected by using a synthetic template baseline for primer optimization and computational correction. Regarding the original processing steps: Reads were assigned to V, D and J genes according to IMGT and analyzed in immunoSEQ Analyzer, with only productive sequences retained. To calculate clonality, Shannon entropy was normalized by log2 of the number of productive unique sequences and then subtracted from one. For each patient and control, public and private clones were evaluated within the 100 most prevalent clones. A clone was defined as Susac-specific if it was absent from the healthy and MS cohorts, from roughly 1,000 published viral clones and from other ImmuneACCESS disease sequences. The public reads were run again by TCRdb, first through fastp at Q25 and then through MiXCR, and only productive beta chains were kept. CDR3 protein sequences are deduplicated, and each keeps its most common genes and DNA. TCRdb's processing, not the authors' own work, is the source of the V and J calls. For this sample the table gives some 130,000 distinct CDR3 sequences, of which around 93% were detected only once. The top ten hold about 0.18% of the sample.

High-throughput TCR beta sequencing profiled peripheral blood CD8+ and CD4+ T cells from healthy donors, Susac syndrome patients and multiple sclerosis patients. Recently defined diagnostic criteria for definite or probable disease were met by the Susac syndrome patients. CD8+ TEMRA cells were enriched by FACS, while bulk CD8+ and CD4+ T cells were purified by magnetic negative isolation. Blood was drawn into EDTA tubes, processed within 24 hours, and PBMCs were isolated by density gradient centrifugation. PBMCs intended for TCR sequencing were frozen in liquid nitrogen and were later thawed in a 37 degrees C water bath. Purity of sorted or isolated CD4+, CD8+ and CD8+ TEMRA cells was at least 90%. This TCR was sampled from a human donor with Susac syndrome. Sequenced material: CD8+ T cells from PBMCs.

The DNA sequence is as follows: TGTGCCAGCACCCCGGGACAGCTCTACAATGAGCAGTTCTTC. The resulting protein is CASTPGQLYNEQFF. In this chain, TRBV12-3 or TRBV12-4 is recombined with TRBJ2-1; 7 of the junction bases match TRBD1. Clipping removes 7 bases from V and 3 bases from J, with 6 as the unmatched junction base count. The CDR3 runs 14 amino acids, cysteine and phenylalanine included. This entry keeps only the CDR3 DNA: 42 bases, framed from base 1.